Below are 22 T cell receptor beta chains sequenced from a single sample in a study of shared clonotypes between healthy human individuals. The protocol was immunoSEQ multiplex PCR, while the TCRdb copy is restricted to in-frame clones and leaves out a portion. This sample yields approximately 2.5 million clones, of which 93% are seen a single time; 0.36% belongs to the top ten. The material sequenced was naive CD4+ T cells from PBMCs. The subset was: CD45RA+ positively selected. The origin of the receptors is a man aged 18-30 years in good health. Some clones in this sample may be carry-over from other donors' samples.

The chain recombines TRBV18 with TRBJ1-5; D ambiguous. Germline V gene lookup returns CDR1 KGHSH and CDR2 LQKENI. Between the trimmed V and J ends, which lost 2 bases and 2 bases, there was a span of 13 bases. This CDR3 contains 16 residues. CDR3 DNA sequence: TGTGCCAGCTCACCATATGGGAGCGGGGGCAATCAGCCCCAGCATTTT. It codes for CASSPYGSGGNQPQHF.

V is TRBV18 and J is TRBJ2-1; 8 bases map to TRBD2. Per the germline V gene, CDR1 is KGHSH and CDR2 is LQKENI. The CDR3 sequence is 16 residues long. V lost 0 bases, J lost 0 bases, and 1 base stayed unmatched. CDR3 DNA: TGTGCCAGCTCACCACCGCTAGCGGGCTCCTACAATGAGCAGTTCTTC. Its protein is CASSPPLAGSYNEQFF.

The chain combines TRBV4-1 with TRBJ2-7, with unresolved D. Trimming stripped 3 bases from V and 6 bases from J, with 12 bases between. Per germline, CDR1 MGHRA and CDR2 YSYEKL. This CDR3 region has 13 residues. The CDR3 DNA reads as TGCGCCAGCAGCCACCCAGCTAGTCGCGAGCAGTACTTC. Translated: CASSHPASREQYF.

This chain connects TRBV21-1 to TRBJ1-3. TRBV21-1 is a documented pseudogene. The CDR3 loop spans 19 amino acids. CDR3 sequence (DNA): TGTGCCAGCAGCCGAGCGAAGGGCCAAGACTTAGCTTCCGGAAACACCATATATTTT. This translates into CASSRAKGQDLASGNTIYF.

The rearrangement uses TRBV19 and TRBJ2-3; D uncertain. The CDR3 is made up of 14 amino acids. V was pared by 5 bases and J by 2 bases, with 11 bases between. The germline V gene has CDR1 LNHDA and CDR2 SQIVND (reference sequence). The CDR3 is CASSLSRFTDTQYF. For the CDR3, the DNA is TGTGCCAGTAGTCTTAGTCGGTTCACAGATACGCAGTATTTT.

V and J are TRBV7-9 and TRBJ1-2; D gene uncertain. Trimming cost V 0 bases and J 5 bases, with 13 bases left between them. CDR1 is SEHNR, CDR2 FQNEAQ, per germline (reference sequence). CDR3 size: 15 residues. CDR3 nucleotide sequence: TGTGCCAGCAGCTTAGCGGTCCCCACACAGTATGGCTACACCTTC. Its translation is CASSLAVPTQYGYTF.

This clone has just a few counts. A much larger clone is a single base away; this may be a read error. The sample holds other DNA sequences that translate to the same CDR3. This chain joins TRBV2 and TRBJ2-3; D gene ambiguous. Germline V lookup: CDR1 SNHLY, CDR2 FYNNEI. The ends were cut back, 1 base at V and 1 base at J, with 3 bases in the middle. This CDR3 region has 13 residues. CDR3 amino acids: CASSEGGTDTQYF. Here the CDR3 DNA reads TGTGCCAGCAGTGAAGGGGGCACAGATACGCAGTATTTT.

A few counts support this clone. The V call is TRBV7-3, the J call TRBJ1-2; a possible D gene is TRBD1 (6 bases). Trimming left V 5 bases short and J 5 bases short, with 18 bases between. From germline, CDR1 is SGHTA and CDR2 FQGTGA. The CDR3 length is 15 residues. The CDR3 DNA reads TGTGCCAGCAGCCCGACCCACCAGGGGATTTATGGCTACACCTTC. Amino acid sequence: CASSPTHQGIYGYTF. The full variable domain, its missing parts supplied by reference TRBV7-3 and TRBJ1-2, is GAGVSQTPSNKVTEKGKYVELRCDPISGHTALYWYRQSLGQGPEFLIYFQGTGAADDSGLPNDRFFAVRPEGSVSTLKIQRTERGDSAVYLCASSPTHQGIYGYTFGSGTRLTVV.

The gene calls are TRBV5-6 and TRBJ1-5; the match to TRBD1 covers 9 bases. From germline, CDR1 is SGHDT and CDR2 YYEEEE. V gave up 0 bases and J gave up 5 bases; unmatched junction bases: 3. The CDR3 runs to 15 residues. The CDR3 spells CASSLGQGDHQPQHF. The CDR3 DNA is TGTGCCAGCAGCTTGGGACAGGGGGACCATCAGCCCCAGCATTTT.

The chain has TRBV19 and TRBJ1-5; 7 bases are shared with TRBD1. Germline CDR1 LNHDA, CDR2 SQIVND (reference sequence). The CDR3 loop spans 19 amino acids. The V segment lost 6 bases and the J segment 1 base; nucleotides outside the gene matches: 18. The CDR3 is CASSLKPGTDRRSNQPQHF. The CDR3 region has the DNA TGTGCCAGTAGCCTCAAGCCTGGGACAGACCGCAGAAGCAATCAGCCCCAGCATTTT.

To note about this clone: The same CDR3 can be traced to other DNA sequences in this sample. The CDR3 is CASSPGTGGYEQYF. CDR3 coding DNA: TGTGCCAGCTCACCCGGGACAGGGGGGTACGAGCAGTACTTC. The V gene is TRBV18, the J gene TRBJ2-7, with 11 bases that match TRBD1. This CDR3 has 14 amino acids. Germline CDR1 reads KGHSH; CDR2 reads LQKENI. With V trimmed by 3 bases and J by 4 bases, 2 bases remained unmatched.

J is TRBJ2-7 and V is TRBV7-9; D is ambiguous. This CDR3 has 11 amino acids. Germline values: CDR1 SEHNR, CDR2 FQNEAQ (reference sequence). V lost 5 bases and J lost 6, with 8 bases in between. As DNA, the CDR3 is TGTGCCAGCAGCCTCCTCCTCGAGCAGTACTTC. Residues: CASSLLLEQYF.

The chain links TRBV6-5 to TRBJ1-4; D is ambiguous. The germline V and J ends were trimmed by 0 bases and 5 bases, with 7 bases remaining between them. Germline V lookup: CDR1 MNHEY, CDR2 SVGAGI. The CDR3 runs to 14 residues. The CDR3 DNA reads TGTGCCAGCAGTTACTCCAAAGGGAATGAAAAACTGTTTTTT. This encodes CASSYSKGNEKLFF.

The chain uses TRBV5-4 and TRBJ1-3, with D maybe TRBD1 (5 bases). In germline, CDR1 is SGHNT, CDR2 YYREEE (reference sequence). V was clipped by 3 bases and J by 0 bases, with 13 bases between them. This CDR3 has 16 amino acids. The CDR3 sequence: CASSSGGGYSGNTIYF. CDR3 nucleotide sequence: TGTGCCAGCAGCTCCGGCGGGGGGTACTCTGGAAACACCATATATTTT.

The CDR3 region is CATGTANEQFF. As DNA, the CDR3 is TGTGCCACCGGGACAGCTAATGAGCAGTTCTTC. The rearrangement joins TRBV10-3 to TRBJ2-1; 7 nucleotides match TRBD1. Trimming at V came to 10 bases and at J to 7 bases, leaving 4 bases not matched to a gene. The CDR3 is 11 amino acids. Germline V gives CDR1 ENHRY, CDR2 SYGVKD.

CDR3 nucleotides: TGTGCCAGCAGCTTAACGTATGGCGGGGACACCTACAATGAGCAGTTCTTC. Its translation: CASSLTYGGDTYNEQFF. The V call is TRBV7-3, the J call TRBJ2-1, with D possibly called TRBD1 or TRBD2 (6 bases each). Between the trimmed V and J ends, which lost 0 bases and 2 bases, there was a span of 14 bases. The CDR3 is made up of 17 amino acids. Germline CDR1 and CDR2: SGHTA and FQGTGA.

This rearrangement joins TRBV6-5 to TRBJ2-1, with a possible D match to TRBD1 (6 bases). Trimming cost V 6 bases and J 9 bases, with 18 bases left between them. The CDR3 sequence is 14 residues long. From germline, CDR1 is MNHEY and CDR2 SVGAGI. Here the CDR3 reads CASRRLPEDSEQFF. DNA for the CDR3: TGTGCCAGCAGAAGGCTCCCCGAGGACAGTGAGCAGTTCTTC.

The V gene is TRBV7-9, the J gene TRBJ1-2; the D gene is possibly TRBD1 (6 bases). The CDR3 contains 14 residues. CDR1 is SEHNR, CDR2 FQNEAQ, per germline (reference sequence). The V gene lost 1 base and the J gene lost 2 bases, with 8 bases spanning the gap. The chain's CDR3 is CASSLEGGNYGYTF. The CDR3 coding sequence is TGTGCCAGCAGCTTAGAGGGGGGGAACTATGGCTACACCTTC.

The chain employs TRBV5-4 and TRBJ2-5; 11 bases agree with TRBD2. Unmatched junction bases numbered 3, after V lost 3 bases and J lost 5 bases. Germline CDR1 SGHNT, CDR2 YYREEE (reference sequence). The CDR3 spans 14 residues. The CDR3 DNA follows: TGTGCCAGCAGCTCCCGGACTAGCGGGGAGACCCAGTACTTC. Translated: CASSSRTSGETQYF.

The rearrangement joins TRBV7-8 to TRBJ2-7; 11 nucleotides agree with TRBD2. Germline V gene lookup returns CDR1 SGHVS and CDR2 FQNEAQ. The CDR3 has 15 amino acids. J gave up 6 bases and V 5 bases, and 9 bases lay outside the gene matches. For the CDR3, the DNA is TGTGCCAGCAGCGCATGGACTAGCGGGCTCTCCGAGCAGTACTTC. This translates into CASSAWTSGLSEQYF.

As concerns this clone: Other DNA sequences in this specimen translate into the identical CDR3. Here the CDR3 reads CASSFGGREKLFF. The CDR3 region has the DNA TGTGCCAGCAGCTTCGGGGGACGGGAAAAACTGTTTTTT. The chain has TRBV5-4 and TRBJ1-4, with TRBD1 as a possible D gene (5 bases). The CDR3 runs to 13 residues. CDR1 and CDR2 from the germline V gene are SGHNT and YYREEE (reference sequence). V lost 2 bases and J lost 8, with 10 bases in between.

The chain links TRBV28 to TRBJ1-3; perhaps TRBD1 as D (5 bases). The V gene's germline CDR1 is MDHEN and CDR2 SYDVKM. V lost 4 bases and J lost 1, with 20 bases in between. The CDR3 runs to 18 residues. The CDR3 loop reads CASSWSFSRPGSGNTIYF. The CDR3 DNA is TGTGCCAGCAGTTGGAGCTTTAGCAGGCCAGGGTCTGGAAACACCATATATTTT.